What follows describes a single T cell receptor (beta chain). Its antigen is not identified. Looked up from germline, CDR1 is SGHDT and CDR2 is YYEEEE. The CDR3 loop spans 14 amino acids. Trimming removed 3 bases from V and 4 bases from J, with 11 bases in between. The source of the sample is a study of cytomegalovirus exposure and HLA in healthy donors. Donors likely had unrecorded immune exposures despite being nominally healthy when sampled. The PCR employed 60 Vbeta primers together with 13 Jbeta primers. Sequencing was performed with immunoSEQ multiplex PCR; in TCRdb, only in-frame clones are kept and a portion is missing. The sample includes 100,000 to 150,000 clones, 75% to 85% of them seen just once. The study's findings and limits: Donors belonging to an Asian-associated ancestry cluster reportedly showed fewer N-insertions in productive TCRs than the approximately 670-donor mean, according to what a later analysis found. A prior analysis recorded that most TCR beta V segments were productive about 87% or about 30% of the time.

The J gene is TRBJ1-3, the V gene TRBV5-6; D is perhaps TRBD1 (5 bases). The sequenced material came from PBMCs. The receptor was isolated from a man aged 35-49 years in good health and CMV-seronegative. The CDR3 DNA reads TGTGCCAGCAGCTGGGGGAGGACCGGAAACACCATATATTTT. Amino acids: CASSWGRTGNTIYF.